The 3 T cell receptor beta chains presented below share a single source sample, sequenced in a study of post-analysis software for immune sequencing data. These receptors have no identified antigens. Included in the TCR beta cDNA libraries were unique molecular identifiers. TCRdb reanalysed the PCR reads using MiXCR and keeps one entry per CDR3 protein. The data hold about 800,000 distinct CDR3 sequences, with 25% to 30% observed a single time. Study conclusions and caveats: Elevated frequency relative to controls characterized roughly 5 TRBV segments in patients, TRBV5-6, TRBV5-1 and TRBV20-1 among them.

Sequencing used blood. All receptors come from a girl aged 5-17 years with multiple sclerosis.

The rearrangement links TRBV25-1 to TRBJ2-7; TRBD1 agrees at 12 bases. This CDR3 region has 18 residues. Germline CDR1 reads MGHDK; CDR2 reads SYGVNS. Unmatched junction bases numbered 8, after V lost 2 bases and J lost 0 bases. The CDR3 loop reads CASSEGTGGETPSYEQYF. The CDR3 nucleotides read TGTGCCAGCAGTGAAGGGACAGGGGGCGAAACACCCTCCTACGAGCAGTACTTC.

V is TRBV20-1 and J is TRBJ2-1; maybe TRBD1 (6 bases). The V end lost 6 bases, the J end lost 6 bases, and 30 bases lay between the germline ends. The length of the CDR3 is 18 residues. Germline lookup yields CDR1 DFQATT and CDR2 SNEGSKA (reference sequence). Here the CDR3 DNA reads TGCAGTGCGTTATTGCCCAGGGGTTTTGGCCCTTCAATCAATGAGCAGTTCTTC. Translated, it gives CSALLPRGFGPSINEQFF.

The rearrangement links TRBV20-1 to TRBJ2-3, with 7 bases aligning to TRBD1. After removal of 2 bases from V and 2 bases from J, the junction contained 10 bases not matched to a gene. Germline loops: CDR1 DFQATT, CDR2 SNEGSKA (reference sequence). CDR3 length: 16 residues. The CDR3 reads CSARHPGQSSTDTQYF. In DNA form, the CDR3 reads TGCAGTGCTAGACATCCGGGACAGTCCTCCACAGATACGCAGTATTTT.